This note documents a single TCR beta chain sequence. Antigen specificity is unknown. Profiling relied on immunoSEQ multiplex PCR, and the TCRdb table lists in-frame clones only, not all of them. The sample records some 85,000 clones, roughly 95% being singletons. This entry comes from a study of cytomegalovirus exposure and HLA in healthy donors. The length of the CDR3 is 13 residues. The V gene end was trimmed by 3 bases and the J gene end by 6 bases; junction bases not matched to a gene: 7. Germline V gives CDR1 GTSNPN, CDR2 SVGIG (reference sequence). Study-level findings and limits: The study put 150 to 200 TCR beta chains on its list as cytomegalovirus-associated.

The clonotype was recovered from a woman in her late teens or twenties in good health and CMV-seronegative. This chain connects TRBV30 to TRBJ1-2; 7 bases match TRBD1. What was sequenced was PBMCs. The chain's CDR3 is CAWSLGTEDGYTF. DNA for the CDR3: TGTGCCTGGAGCCTTGGGACAGAAGATGGCTACACCTTC.